This T cell receptor beta chain was recovered during a study of blood T cell repertoires in COVID-19. Libraries were prepared by immunoSEQ multiplex PCR; TCRdb keeps only in-frame clonotypes and omits some of them. The top ten hold 2% to 2.5% of the sample, which has 250,000 to 350,000 clones, about 88% seen once. Germline CDR1 MNHNY, CDR2 SVGAGI (reference sequence). The CDR3 spans 16 residues. V shed 4 bases, J shed 6 bases, and the junction held 8 bases outside the gene matches. This TCR was sampled from a woman aged 60 to 75 in a cohort exposed to, infected with or recovered from COVID-19 (not recorded which). Sequencing was carried out using PBMCs or T cells enriched from blood (not recorded which). This chain joins TRBV6-6 and TRBJ2-1; 11 positions agree with TRBD2. CDR3 sequence reads: CASSSHSGRGINEQFF. In DNA, the CDR3 is TGTGCCAGCAGTTCTCATAGCGGGAGGGGGATCAATGAGCAGTTCTTC.